Each of the 3 T cell receptor beta chains below was sequenced from the same sample in a study of cytomegalovirus exposure and HLA in healthy donors. Libraries were prepared by immunoSEQ multiplex PCR; TCRdb keeps only in-frame clonotypes and omits some of them. Here the sample spans more than 250,000 clones, 86% being singletons. The sequenced sample consisted of PBMCs. The source of these receptors is a woman aged 18-29 years in good health and CMV-seronegative.

In DNA, the CDR3 is TGCGCCAGCAGCTTCTCGTTCGAGACAGGGACCCCGAATACGCAGTATTTT. This encodes CASSFSFETGTPNTQYF. The rearrangement joins TRBV5-1 to TRBJ2-3, with 7 bases matching TRBD1. J was trimmed by 7 bases and V by 2 bases; bases with no gene match: 16. There are 17 residues in the CDR3. Per germline, CDR1 SGHRS and CDR2 YFSETQ.

This chain joins TRBV9 and TRBJ2-1, with 12 nucleotides matching TRBD2. The CDR3 consists of 14 residues. Germline V CDR1 and CDR2: SGDLS, YYNGEE. J gave up 7 bases and V 4 bases, and 3 bases lay outside the gene matches. The CDR3 protein is CASSITSGGNEQFF. The CDR3 bases are TGTGCCAGCAGCATTACTAGCGGGGGGAATGAGCAGTTCTTC.

V usage is TRBV4-1 and J usage is TRBJ2-1; 12 positions match TRBD2. In germline, CDR1 is MGHRA, CDR2 YSYEKL. This CDR3 contains 16 residues. Losses at the gene ends were 2 bases for V and 4 bases for J; bases not matched to a gene: 3. This CDR3 reads CASSQPTSGRYNEQFF. The CDR3 DNA sequence: TGCGCCAGCAGCCAACCTACTAGCGGGAGGTACAATGAGCAGTTCTTC.